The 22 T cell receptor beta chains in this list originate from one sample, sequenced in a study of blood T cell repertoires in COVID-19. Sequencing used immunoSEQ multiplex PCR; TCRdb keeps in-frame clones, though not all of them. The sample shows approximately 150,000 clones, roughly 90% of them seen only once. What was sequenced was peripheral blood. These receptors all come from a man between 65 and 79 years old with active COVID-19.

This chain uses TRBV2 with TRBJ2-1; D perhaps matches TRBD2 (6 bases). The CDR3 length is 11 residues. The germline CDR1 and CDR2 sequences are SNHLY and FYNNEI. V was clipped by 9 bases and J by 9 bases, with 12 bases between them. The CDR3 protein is CARSQEGEQFF. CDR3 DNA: TGTGCCAGAAGTCAGGAGGGTGAGCAGTTCTTC.

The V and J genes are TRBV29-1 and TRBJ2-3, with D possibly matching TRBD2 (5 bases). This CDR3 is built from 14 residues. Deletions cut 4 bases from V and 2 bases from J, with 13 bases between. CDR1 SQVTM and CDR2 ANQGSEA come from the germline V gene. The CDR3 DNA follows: TGCAGCGTTGGAGAGCTAGCTGTCACAGATACGCAGTATTTT. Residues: CSVGELAVTDTQYF.

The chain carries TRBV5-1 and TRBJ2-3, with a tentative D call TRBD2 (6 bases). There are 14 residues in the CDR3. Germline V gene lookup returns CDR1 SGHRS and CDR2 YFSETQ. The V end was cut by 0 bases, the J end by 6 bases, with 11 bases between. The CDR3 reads CASSLGDSPDTQYF. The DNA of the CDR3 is TGCGCCAGCAGCTTGGGGGACTCACCGGATACGCAGTATTTT.

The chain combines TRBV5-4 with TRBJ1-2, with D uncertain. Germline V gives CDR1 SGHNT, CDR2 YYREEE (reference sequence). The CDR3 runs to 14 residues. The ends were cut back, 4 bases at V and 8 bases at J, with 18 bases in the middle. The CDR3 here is CASSPPAQAGGYTF. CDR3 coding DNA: TGTGCCAGCAGCCCCCCGGCCCAGGCGGGCGGCTACACCTTC.

CDR3 bases: TGTGCCAGCAGCCCCGTGAGGCCAGCGGGAGGACCCGGGGAGCTGTTTTTT. Residues: CASSPVRPAGGPGELFF. V usage is TRBV3-1 (or the pseudogene TRBV3-2) and J usage is TRBJ2-2; 9 bases map to TRBD2. With 4 bases clipped from V and 6 bases from J, the junction kept 12 bases outside the gene matches. The CDR3 covers 17 residues. In germline, CDR1 is LGHDT, CDR2 YNNKEL (reference sequence).

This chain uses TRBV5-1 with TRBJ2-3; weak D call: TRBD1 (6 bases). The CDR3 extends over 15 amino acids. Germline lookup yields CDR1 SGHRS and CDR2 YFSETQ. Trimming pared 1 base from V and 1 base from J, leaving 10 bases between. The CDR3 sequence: CASSLQGSGTDTQYF. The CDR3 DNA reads TGCGCCAGCAGCTTGCAGGGGTCGGGCACAGATACGCAGTATTTT.

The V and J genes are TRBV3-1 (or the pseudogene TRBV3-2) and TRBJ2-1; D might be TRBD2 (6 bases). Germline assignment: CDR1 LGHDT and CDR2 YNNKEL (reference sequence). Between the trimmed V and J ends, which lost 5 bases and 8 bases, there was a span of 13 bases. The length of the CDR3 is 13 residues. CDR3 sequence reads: CASSNKGLYEQFF. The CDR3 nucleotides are TGTGCCAGCAGCAACAAAGGACTATATGAGCAGTTCTTC.

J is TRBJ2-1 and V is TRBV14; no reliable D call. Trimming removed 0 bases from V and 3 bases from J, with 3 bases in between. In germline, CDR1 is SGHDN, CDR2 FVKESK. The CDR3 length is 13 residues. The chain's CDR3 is CASSQDYYNEQFF. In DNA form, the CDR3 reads TGTGCCAGCAGCCAAGACTACTACAATGAGCAGTTCTTC.

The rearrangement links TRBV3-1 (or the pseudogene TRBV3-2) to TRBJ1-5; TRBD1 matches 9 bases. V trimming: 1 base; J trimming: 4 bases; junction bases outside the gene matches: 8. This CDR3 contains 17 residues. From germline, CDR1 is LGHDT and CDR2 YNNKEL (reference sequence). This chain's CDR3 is CASSQGPGQGSNQPQHF. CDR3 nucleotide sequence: TGTGCCAGCAGCCAAGGACCGGGACAGGGATCAAATCAGCCCCAGCATTTT.

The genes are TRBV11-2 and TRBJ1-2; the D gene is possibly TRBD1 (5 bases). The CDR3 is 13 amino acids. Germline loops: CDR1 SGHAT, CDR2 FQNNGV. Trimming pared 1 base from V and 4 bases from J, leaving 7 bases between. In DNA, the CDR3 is TGTGCCAGCAGCTTAGGACAGATCTATGGCTACACCTTC. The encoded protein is CASSLGQIYGYTF.

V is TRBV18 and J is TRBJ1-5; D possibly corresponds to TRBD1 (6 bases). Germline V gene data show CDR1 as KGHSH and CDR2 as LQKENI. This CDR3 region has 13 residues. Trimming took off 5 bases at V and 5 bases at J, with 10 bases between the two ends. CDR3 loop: CASSASGDQPQHF. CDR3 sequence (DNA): TGTGCCAGCTCAGCTTCAGGGGATCAGCCCCAGCATTTT.

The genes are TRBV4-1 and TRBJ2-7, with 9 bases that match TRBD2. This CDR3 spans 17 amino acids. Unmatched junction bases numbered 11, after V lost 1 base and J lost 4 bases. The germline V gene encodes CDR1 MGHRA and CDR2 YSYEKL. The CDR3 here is CASSQVASSSGIYEQYF. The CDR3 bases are TGCGCCAGCAGCCAAGTGGCCTCATCTAGCGGGATTTACGAGCAGTACTTC.

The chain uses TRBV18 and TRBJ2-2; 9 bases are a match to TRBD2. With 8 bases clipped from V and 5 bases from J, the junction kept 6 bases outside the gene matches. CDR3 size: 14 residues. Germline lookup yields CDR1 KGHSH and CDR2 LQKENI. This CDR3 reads CASLGLAKTGELFF. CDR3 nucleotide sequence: TGTGCCAGCCTGGGACTAGCCAAAACCGGGGAGCTGTTTTTT.

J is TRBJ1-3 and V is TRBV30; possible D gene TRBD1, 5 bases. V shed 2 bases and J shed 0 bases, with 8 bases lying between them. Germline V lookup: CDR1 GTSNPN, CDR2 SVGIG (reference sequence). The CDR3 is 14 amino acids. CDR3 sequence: CAWSPGISGNTIYF. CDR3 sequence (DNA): TGTGCCTGGAGTCCAGGGATCTCTGGAAACACCATATATTTT.

CDR3 residues: CASSTIQQGLREQYF. Here the CDR3 DNA reads TGTGCCAGTAGTACAATCCAACAGGGGTTGAGGGAGCAGTACTTC. The chain employs TRBV19 and TRBJ2-7; 7 nucleotides align to TRBD1. The CDR3 is 15 residues long. Looked up from germline, CDR1 is LNHDA and CDR2 is SQIVND (reference sequence). J lost 7 bases, V lost 4 bases, and 13 bases had no gene match.

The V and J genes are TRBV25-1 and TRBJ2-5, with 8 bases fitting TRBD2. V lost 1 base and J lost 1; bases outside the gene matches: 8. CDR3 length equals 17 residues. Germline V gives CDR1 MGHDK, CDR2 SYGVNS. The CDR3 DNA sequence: TGTGCCAGCAGTGAATCCGGGGTAGCGGGACTCCAAGAGACCCAGTACTTC. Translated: CASSESGVAGLQETQYF. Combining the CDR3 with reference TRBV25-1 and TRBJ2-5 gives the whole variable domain EADIYQTPRYLVIGTGKKITLECSQTMGHDKMYWYQQDPGMELHLIHYSYGVNSTEKGDLSSESTVSRIRTEHFPLTLESARPSHTSQYLCASSESGVAGLQETQYFGPGTRLLVL.

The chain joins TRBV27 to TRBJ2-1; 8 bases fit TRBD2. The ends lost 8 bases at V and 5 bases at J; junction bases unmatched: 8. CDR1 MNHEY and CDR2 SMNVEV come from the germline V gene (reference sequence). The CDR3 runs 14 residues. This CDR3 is CASGMASGHNEQFF. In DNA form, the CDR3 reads TGTGCCAGCGGCATGGCTAGCGGGCACAATGAGCAGTTCTTC.

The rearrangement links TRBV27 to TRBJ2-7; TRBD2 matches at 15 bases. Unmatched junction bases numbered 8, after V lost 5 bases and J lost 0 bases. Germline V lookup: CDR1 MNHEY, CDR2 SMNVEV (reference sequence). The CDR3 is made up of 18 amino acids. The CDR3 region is CASSLAPGLAGGSYEQYF. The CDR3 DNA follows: TGTGCCAGCAGTCTCGCCCCGGGACTAGCGGGAGGCTCCTACGAGCAGTACTTC.

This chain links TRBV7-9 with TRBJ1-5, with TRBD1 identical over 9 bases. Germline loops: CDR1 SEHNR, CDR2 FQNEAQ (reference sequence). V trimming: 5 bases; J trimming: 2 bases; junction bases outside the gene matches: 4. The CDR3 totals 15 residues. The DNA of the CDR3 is TGTGCCAGCAGCCTACAGGGGGCCGGCAATCAGCCCCAGCATTTT. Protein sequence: CASSLQGAGNQPQHF.

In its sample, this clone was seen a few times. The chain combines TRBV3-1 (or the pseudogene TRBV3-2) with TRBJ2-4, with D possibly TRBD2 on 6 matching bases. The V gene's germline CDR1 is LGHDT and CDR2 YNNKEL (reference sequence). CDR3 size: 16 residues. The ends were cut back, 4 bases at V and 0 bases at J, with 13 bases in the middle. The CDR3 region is CASSPDGGGAKNIQYF. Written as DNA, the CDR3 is TGTGCCAGCAGCCCCGATGGGGGAGGAGCCAAAAACATTCAGTACTTC.

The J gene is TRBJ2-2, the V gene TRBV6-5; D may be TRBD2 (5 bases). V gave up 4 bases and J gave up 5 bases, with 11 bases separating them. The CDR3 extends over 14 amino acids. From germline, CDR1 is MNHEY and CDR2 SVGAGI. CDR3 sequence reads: CASSSQRATGELFF. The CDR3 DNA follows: TGTGCCAGCAGTTCGCAGAGGGCTACCGGGGAGCTGTTTTTT.

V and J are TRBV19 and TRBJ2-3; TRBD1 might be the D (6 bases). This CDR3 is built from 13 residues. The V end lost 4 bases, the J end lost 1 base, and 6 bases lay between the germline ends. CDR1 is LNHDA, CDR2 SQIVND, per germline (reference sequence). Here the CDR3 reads CASSTGGTDTQYF. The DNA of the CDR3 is TGTGCCAGTAGTACAGGGGGCACAGATACGCAGTATTTT.